The 22 T cell receptor beta chains below all came from one sample that was sequenced in a study of lymphopenia after photon versus proton radiotherapy. The data were produced by immunoSEQ multiplex PCR, yet TCRdb's version contains in-frame clones alone and is incomplete. The sample contains 70,000 to 95,000 clones, around four fifths of which appear only once. This specimen was peripheral blood, taken from a patient treated with proton-based radiotherapy. All receptors come from a man between 60 and 75 years old with pancreatic cancer.

This chain uses TRBV15 with TRBJ2-5; D possibly matches TRBD1 or TRBD2 (5 bases each). The CDR3 has 15 residues. Trimming took off 3 bases at V and 2 bases at J, with 13 bases between the two ends. Germline V gene sequence: CDR1 LNHNV, CDR2 YYDKDF (reference sequence). The CDR3 sequence is CATSSSGGRQETQYF. The CDR3 coding sequence is TGTGCCACCAGCAGTTCTGGGGGACGGCAAGAGACCCAGTACTTC.

This clone was counted many times. The rearrangement uses TRBV28 and TRBJ2-3; TRBD1 might be the D (6 bases). This CDR3 has 18 residues. The germline gives CDR1 MDHEN, CDR2 SYDVKM. Trimming took off 6 bases at V and 0 bases at J, with 22 bases between the two ends. The CDR3 spells CASSVRGFDRSSTDTQYF. The CDR3 nucleotides read TGTGCCAGCAGCGTTAGGGGTTTCGACAGGTCTAGCACAGATACGCAGTATTTT.

The V call is TRBV19, the J call TRBJ2-1; D gene unclear. The germline V and J ends were trimmed by 0 bases and 0 bases, with 6 bases remaining between them. Germline assignment: CDR1 LNHDA and CDR2 SQIVND (reference sequence). The CDR3 is 15 amino acids. CDR3 protein: CASSIDKSSYNEQFF. CDR3 in DNA: TGTGCCAGTAGTATAGACAAGAGCTCCTACAATGAGCAGTTCTTC.

This clone came up a few times. V usage is TRBV19 and J usage is TRBJ1-3; D is possibly TRBD1 (6 bases). Germline V CDR1 and CDR2: LNHDA, SQIVND (reference sequence). The germline V and J ends were trimmed by 2 bases and 4 bases, with 12 bases remaining between them. This CDR3 has 15 residues. The CDR3 sequence: CASSIMGQSGNTIYF. The CDR3 DNA follows: TGTGCCAGTAGTATAATGGGACAATCAGGAAACACCATATATTTT.

The V and J genes are TRBV4-3 and TRBJ2-1, with 8 bases lining up with TRBD2. The CDR3 length is 15 residues. The V and J ends lost 4 bases and 7 bases, in that order; junction bases with no gene match: 9. Germline loops: CDR1 LGHNA, CDR2 YSLEER. CDR3 nucleotide sequence: TGCGCCAGCAGCCTGAGCGGGAGAGGTCGGAATGAGCAGTTCTTC. This codes for CASSLSGRGRNEQFF.

V is TRBV9 and J is TRBJ2-1; D perhaps matches TRBD2 (6 bases). V was clipped by 2 bases and J by 8 bases, with 23 bases between them. The CDR3 totals 17 residues. CDR1 is SGDLS and CDR2 is YYNGEE in the germline V gene. CDR3 region: CASSVAGWAMLDDEQFF. CDR3 nucleotides: TGTGCCAGCAGCGTGGCGGGATGGGCGATGCTCGACGATGAGCAGTTCTTC. Based on the CDR3 plus reference TRBV9 and TRBJ2-1, the full variable domain is DSGVTQTPKHLITATGQRVTLRCSPRSGDLSVYWYQQSLDQGLQFLIQYYNGEERAKGNILERFSAQQFPDLHSELNLSSLELGDSALYFCASSVAGWAMLDDEQFFGPGTRLTVL.

This chain links TRBV28 with TRBJ1-1; D might be TRBD1 (5 bases). The V end was cut by 6 bases, the J end by 2 bases, with 16 bases between. The CDR3 runs 15 residues. The germline V gene encodes CDR1 MDHEN and CDR2 SYDVKM. CDR3 amino acids: CASSPGQGSNTEAFF. DNA of the CDR3: TGTGCCAGCAGCCCAGGTCAGGGTAGTAACACTGAAGCTTTCTTT.

The genes are TRBV14 and TRBJ2-7; D unresolved. This CDR3 has 14 amino acids. The germline CDR1 and CDR2 sequences are SGHDN and FVKESK. V lost 1 base to trimming and J lost 3 bases, with 10 bases between them. The CDR3: CASSQGGPDYEQYF. For the CDR3, the DNA is TGTGCCAGCAGCCAAGGCGGCCCGGACTACGAGCAGTACTTC.

The chain employs TRBV30 and TRBJ1-5; D remains unclear. The germline V gene has CDR1 GTSNPN and CDR2 SVGIG (reference sequence). V lost 2 bases to trimming and J lost 4 bases, with 9 bases between them. The CDR3 is made up of 13 amino acids. The CDR3 DNA reads TGTGCCTGGAGTCAAAGTACAAATCAGCCCCAGCATTTT. Amino acids: CAWSQSTNQPQHF.

The chain links TRBV28 to TRBJ1-2; D uncertain. V was pared by 4 bases and J by 2 bases, with 11 bases between. There are 14 residues in the CDR3. Germline loops: CDR1 MDHEN, CDR2 SYDVKM. This chain's CDR3 is CASSSTNSNYGYTF. The CDR3 DNA is TGTGCCAGCAGTTCGACAAACTCCAACTATGGCTACACCTTC.

This clone has just a few counts. The chain links TRBV10-1 to TRBJ2-7, with TRBD2 as a possible D gene (5 bases). Germline V gene data show CDR1 as WNHNN and CDR2 as SYGVQD (reference sequence). CDR3 length equals 14 residues. V was shortened by 4 bases and J by 2 bases, with 12 bases between the two germline ends. CDR3 region: CASSGLPKPYEQYF. The CDR3 bases are TGCGCCAGCAGTGGACTACCGAAACCCTACGAGCAGTACTTC.

The rearrangement links TRBV5-1 to TRBJ2-1, with D possibly matching TRBD2 (6 bases). Germline CDR1 and CDR2: SGHRS and YFSETQ. There are 15 residues in the CDR3. Trimming stripped 0 bases from V and 7 bases from J, with 14 bases between. The CDR3: CASSLVGPAGNEQFF. In DNA form, the CDR3 reads TGCGCCAGCAGCTTGGTAGGGCCGGCGGGGAATGAGCAGTTCTTC. The full variable domain, with the rest looked up from reference TRBV5-1 and TRBJ2-1, is KAGVTQTPRYLIKTRGQQVTLSCSPISGHRSVSWYQQTPGQGLQFLFEYFSETQRNKGNFPGRFSGRQFSNSRSEMNVSTLELGDSALYLCASSLVGPAGNEQFFGPGTRLTVL.

The chain links TRBV6-1 to TRBJ2-7; unclear D gene. The germline V and J ends were trimmed by 0 bases and 3 bases, with 6 bases remaining between them. The length of the CDR3 is 13 residues. CDR1 MNHNS and CDR2 SASEGT come from the germline V gene. CDR3 in amino acids: CASSEAVYYEQYF. For the CDR3, the DNA is TGTGCCAGCAGTGAAGCAGTTTACTACGAGCAGTACTTC.

With regard to this clone: Other DNA sequences in this specimen translate into the identical CDR3. The rearrangement links TRBV9 to TRBJ1-1; D gene uncertain. This CDR3 is 14 amino acids long. V dropped 0 bases and J dropped 0 bases, with 6 bases sitting between them. Looked up from germline, CDR1 is SGDLS and CDR2 is YYNGEE. CDR3 DNA sequence: TGTGCCAGCAGCGTAGGAGGAGTGAACACTGAAGCTTTCTTT. The encoded protein is CASSVGGVNTEAFF.

The chain links TRBV18 to TRBJ2-5, with 8 nucleotides matching TRBD1. Losses at the gene ends were 3 bases for V and 4 bases for J; bases not matched to a gene: 4. The CDR3 is 14 amino acids. The germline CDR1 and CDR2 sequences are KGHSH and LQKENI. CDR3 loop: CASSPQTGAETQYF. Written as DNA, the CDR3 is TGTGCCAGCTCACCCCAGACAGGGGCAGAGACCCAGTACTTC.

This clone was seen just once. This chain joins TRBV6-6 and TRBJ1-2, with a weak D call TRBD1 (6 bases). V was shortened by 6 bases and J by 0 bases, with 8 bases between the two germline ends. The CDR3 is made up of 13 amino acids. Germline values: CDR1 MNHNY, CDR2 SVGAGI (reference sequence). CDR3 bases: TGTGCCAGCAGGAGGACAGCTAACTATGGCTACACCTTC. It translates to CASRRTANYGYTF.

The CDR3 spells CASSLTGGVYEQYF. For the CDR3, the DNA is TGTGCCAGCAGTTTGACAGGGGGGGTCTACGAGCAGTACTTC. The rearrangement links TRBV28 to TRBJ2-7; the match to TRBD1 covers 9 bases. Germline CDR1 and CDR2: MDHEN and SYDVKM. Unmatched junction bases numbered 3, after V lost 3 bases and J lost 3 bases. This CDR3 is built from 14 residues.

The rearrangement links TRBV27 to TRBJ2-7, with D unclear. The length of the CDR3 is 13 residues. V lost 6 bases, J lost 3 bases, and 12 bases lay in between. The germline CDR1 and CDR2 sequences are MNHEY and SMNVEV (reference sequence). The CDR3 DNA reads as TGTGCCAGCAGCCTCGGGCAATACTACGAGCAGTACTTC. Translating gives CASSLGQYYEQYF.

The rearrangement uses TRBV28 and TRBJ2-2, with TRBD1 as a possible D gene (5 bases). The V gene lost 10 bases and the J gene lost 2 bases, with 11 bases spanning the gap. The germline CDR1 and CDR2 sequences are MDHEN and SYDVKM. This CDR3 has 13 amino acids. CDR3 region: CATKDTNTGELFF. The DNA of the CDR3 is TGTGCCACCAAGGACACCAACACCGGGGAGCTGTTTTTT.

The CDR3 sequence is CASSLGGAGGTGELFF. The CDR3 nucleotides read TGTGCCAGCAGCTTGGGAGGGGCCGGGGGCACCGGGGAGCTGTTTTTT. J is TRBJ2-2 and V is TRBV5-4, with D possibly matching TRBD2 (6 bases). Trimming removed 0 bases at V and 4 bases at J, with 13 bases between. Germline CDR1 SGHNT, CDR2 YYREEE (reference sequence). This CDR3 region has 16 residues.

This clone occurred once. The chain recombines TRBV19 with TRBJ2-1; D possibly corresponds to TRBD2 (7 bases). The CDR3 is made up of 15 amino acids. V lost 3 bases and J lost 0, with 9 bases in between. The germline CDR1 and CDR2 sequences are LNHDA and SQIVND (reference sequence). This CDR3 is CASSMGGGSYNEQFF. For the CDR3, the DNA is TGTGCCAGTAGTATGGGAGGGGGCTCCTACAATGAGCAGTTCTTC.

The genes are TRBV27 and TRBJ1-3; no clear D gene. This CDR3 spans 14 amino acids. Germline CDR1 and CDR2: MNHEY and SMNVEV (reference sequence). Trimming took 5 bases from V and 2 from J, leaving 10 bases between them. The CDR3 nucleotides read TGTGCCAGCAGTCCACGGATAGCTGGAAACACCATATATTTT. This sequence encodes CASSPRIAGNTIYF.